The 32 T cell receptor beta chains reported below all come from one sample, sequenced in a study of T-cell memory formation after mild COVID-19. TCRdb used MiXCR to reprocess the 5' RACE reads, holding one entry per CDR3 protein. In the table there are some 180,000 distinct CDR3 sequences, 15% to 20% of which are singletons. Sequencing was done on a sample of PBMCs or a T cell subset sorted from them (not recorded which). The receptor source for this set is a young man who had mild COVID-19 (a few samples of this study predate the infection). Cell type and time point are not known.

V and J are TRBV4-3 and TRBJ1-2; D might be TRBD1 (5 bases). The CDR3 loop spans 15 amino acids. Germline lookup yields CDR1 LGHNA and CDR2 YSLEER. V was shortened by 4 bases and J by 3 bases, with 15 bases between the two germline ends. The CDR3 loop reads CASSRRDLDHYGYTF. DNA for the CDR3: TGCGCCAGCAGCCGACGGGACCTCGATCACTATGGCTACACCTTC.

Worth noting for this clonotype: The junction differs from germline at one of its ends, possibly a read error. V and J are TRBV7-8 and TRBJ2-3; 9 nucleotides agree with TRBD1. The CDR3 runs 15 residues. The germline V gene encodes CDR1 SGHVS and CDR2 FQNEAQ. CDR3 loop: CGSRLTGTGLDTQYF. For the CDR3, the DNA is TGTGGCAGCAGGTTAACCGGGACAGGGTTGGATACGCAGTATTTT. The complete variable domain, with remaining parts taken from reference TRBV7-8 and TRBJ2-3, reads GAGVSQSPRYKVAKRGQDVALRCDPISGHVSLFWYQQALGQGPEFLTYFQNEAQLDKSGLPSDRFFAERPEGSVSTLKIQRTQQEDSAVYLCGSRLTGTGLDTQYFGPGTRLTVL.

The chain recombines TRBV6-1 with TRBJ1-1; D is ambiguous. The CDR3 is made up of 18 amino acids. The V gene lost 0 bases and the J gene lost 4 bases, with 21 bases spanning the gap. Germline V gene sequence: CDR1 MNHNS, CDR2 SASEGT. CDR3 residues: CASSEAGFTWVMSTEAFF. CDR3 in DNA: TGTGCCAGCAGTGAAGCAGGGTTTACATGGGTAATGAGCACTGAAGCTTTCTTT.

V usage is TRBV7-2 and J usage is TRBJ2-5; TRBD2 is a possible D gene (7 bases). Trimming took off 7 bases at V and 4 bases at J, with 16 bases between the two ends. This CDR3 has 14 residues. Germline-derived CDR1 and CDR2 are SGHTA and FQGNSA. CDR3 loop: CASIPAAGAETQYF. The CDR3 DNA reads TGTGCCAGCATCCCAGCGGCGGGGGCAGAGACCCAGTACTTC.

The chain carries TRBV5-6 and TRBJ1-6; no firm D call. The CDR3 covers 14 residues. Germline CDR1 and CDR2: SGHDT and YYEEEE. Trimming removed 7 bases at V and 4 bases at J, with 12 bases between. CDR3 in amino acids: CASWRLKYNSPLHF. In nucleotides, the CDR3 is TGTGCCAGCTGGCGTCTGAAGTATAATTCACCCCTCCACTTT.

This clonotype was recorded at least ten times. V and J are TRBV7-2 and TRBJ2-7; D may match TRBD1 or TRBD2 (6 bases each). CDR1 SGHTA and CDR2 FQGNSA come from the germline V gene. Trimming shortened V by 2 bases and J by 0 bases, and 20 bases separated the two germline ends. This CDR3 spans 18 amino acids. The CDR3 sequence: CASSLKSFGGRGSYEQYV. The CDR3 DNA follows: TGTGCCAGCAGCTTAAAATCGTTCGGGGGCCGGGGCTCCTACGAGCAGTACGTC.

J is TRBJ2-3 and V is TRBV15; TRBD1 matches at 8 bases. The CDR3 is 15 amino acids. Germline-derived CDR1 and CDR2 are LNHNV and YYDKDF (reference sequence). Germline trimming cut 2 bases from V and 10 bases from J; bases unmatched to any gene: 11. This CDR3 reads CATSRSQTGATAQYF. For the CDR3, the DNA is TGTGCCACCAGCAGATCGCAGACAGGGGCGACTGCGCAGTATTTT.

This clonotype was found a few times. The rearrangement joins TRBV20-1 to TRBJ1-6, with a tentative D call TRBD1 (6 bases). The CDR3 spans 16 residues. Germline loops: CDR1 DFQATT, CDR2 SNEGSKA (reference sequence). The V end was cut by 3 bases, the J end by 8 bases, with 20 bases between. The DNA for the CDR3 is TGCAGTGCTAGGGCCAGTCCCGGGACACTAGATTCACCCCTCCACTTT. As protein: CSARASPGTLDSPLHF.

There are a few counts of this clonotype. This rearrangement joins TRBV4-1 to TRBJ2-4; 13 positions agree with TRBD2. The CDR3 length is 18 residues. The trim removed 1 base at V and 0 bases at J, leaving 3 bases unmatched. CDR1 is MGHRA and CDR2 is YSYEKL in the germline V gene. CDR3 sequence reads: CASSQGLAGGRAKNIQYF. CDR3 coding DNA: TGCGCCAGCAGCCAAGGACTAGCGGGGGGAAGAGCCAAAAACATTCAGTACTTC.

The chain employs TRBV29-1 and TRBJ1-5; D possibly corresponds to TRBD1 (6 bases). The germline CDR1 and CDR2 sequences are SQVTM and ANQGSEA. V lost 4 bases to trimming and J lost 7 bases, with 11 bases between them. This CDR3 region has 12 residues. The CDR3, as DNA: TGCAGCGTTGGTGTAAGGGGGCAGCCCCAGCATTTT. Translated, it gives CSVGVRGQPQHF.

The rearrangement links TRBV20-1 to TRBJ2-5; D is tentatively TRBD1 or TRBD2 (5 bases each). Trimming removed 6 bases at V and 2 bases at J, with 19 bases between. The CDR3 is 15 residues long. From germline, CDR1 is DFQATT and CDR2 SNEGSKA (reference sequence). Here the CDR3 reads CSAAKTGTAQETQYF. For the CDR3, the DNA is TGCAGTGCAGCAAAGACCGGGACCGCACAAGAGACCCAGTACTTC.

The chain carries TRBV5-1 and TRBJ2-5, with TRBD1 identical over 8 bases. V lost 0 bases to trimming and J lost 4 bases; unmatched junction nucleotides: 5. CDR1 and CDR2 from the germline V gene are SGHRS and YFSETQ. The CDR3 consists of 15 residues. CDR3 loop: CASSLADRDGETQYF. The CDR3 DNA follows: TGCGCCAGCAGCTTGGCGGACAGGGACGGAGAGACCCAGTACTTC.

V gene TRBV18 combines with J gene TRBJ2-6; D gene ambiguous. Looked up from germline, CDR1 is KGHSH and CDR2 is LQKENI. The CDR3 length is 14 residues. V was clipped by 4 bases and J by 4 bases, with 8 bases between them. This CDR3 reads CASSLDWGANVLTF. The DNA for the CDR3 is TGTGCCAGCTCACTCGACTGGGGGGCCAACGTCCTGACTTTC.

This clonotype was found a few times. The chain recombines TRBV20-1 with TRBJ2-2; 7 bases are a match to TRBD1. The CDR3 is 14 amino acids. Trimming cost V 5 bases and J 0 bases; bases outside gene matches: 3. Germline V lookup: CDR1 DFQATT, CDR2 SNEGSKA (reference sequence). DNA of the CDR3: TGCAGTGCTGCCGGGACAGCGAACACCGGGGAGCTGTTTTTT. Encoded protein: CSAAGTANTGELFF.

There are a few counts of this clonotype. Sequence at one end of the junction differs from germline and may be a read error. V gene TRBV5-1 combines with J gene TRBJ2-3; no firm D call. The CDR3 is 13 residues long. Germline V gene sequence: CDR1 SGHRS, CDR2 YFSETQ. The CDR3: CASSSESTDKQYF. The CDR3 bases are TGCGCCAGCAGCTCGGAGAGCACAGATAAGCAGTATTTT. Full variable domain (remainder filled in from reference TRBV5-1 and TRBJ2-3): KAGVTQTPRYLIKTRGQQVTLSCSPISGHRSVSWYQQTPGQGLQFLFEYFSETQRNKGNFPGRFSGRQFSNSRSEMNVSTLELGDSALYLCASSSESTDKQYFGPGTRLTVL.

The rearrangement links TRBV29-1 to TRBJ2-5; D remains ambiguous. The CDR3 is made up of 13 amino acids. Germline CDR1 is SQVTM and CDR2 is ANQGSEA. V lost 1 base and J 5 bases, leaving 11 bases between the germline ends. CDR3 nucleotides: TGCAGCGTTGAAGGGATAGGGATGGAGACCCAGTACTTC. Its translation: CSVEGIGMETQYF.

The CDR3 spells CASSVGSVTDTQYF. The CDR3 coding sequence is TGTGCCAGCAGCGTAGGGTCAGTAACGGATACGCAGTATTTT. The chain employs TRBV9 and TRBJ2-3; D unclear. The CDR3 is 14 residues long. V was shortened by 0 bases and J by 6 bases, with 11 bases between the two germline ends. CDR1 is SGDLS, CDR2 YYNGEE, per germline.

The CDR3 region is CASSDSKGWETQYF. In nucleotides, the CDR3 is TGTGCCAGCAGTGACTCGAAGGGCTGGGAGACCCAGTACTTC. The chain uses TRBV6-4 and TRBJ2-5; D gene unclear. The CDR3 sequence is 14 residues long. Germline loops: CDR1 MRHNA, CDR2 SNTAGT. The germline V and J ends were trimmed by 0 bases and 5 bases, with 10 bases remaining between them.

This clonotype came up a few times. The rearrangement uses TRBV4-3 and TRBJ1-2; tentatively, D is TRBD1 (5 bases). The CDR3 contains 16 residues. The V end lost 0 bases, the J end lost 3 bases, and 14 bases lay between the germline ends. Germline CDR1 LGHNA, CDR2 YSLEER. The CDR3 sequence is CASSQDLGDFDYGYTF. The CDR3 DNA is TGCGCCAGCAGCCAAGATCTGGGGGACTTTGACTATGGCTACACCTTC.

The CDR3 DNA sequence: TGCGCCAGCAGCCCGTTCACAGGGGTCGGTGAGAACGAGCAGTACTTC. The encoded protein is CASSPFTGVGENEQYF. The chain combines TRBV5-1 with TRBJ2-7; the match to TRBD1 covers 7 bases. The V gene's germline CDR1 is SGHRS and CDR2 YFSETQ. Trimming removed 4 bases from V and 5 bases from J; junction bases left unmatched: 15. The CDR3 contains 16 residues.

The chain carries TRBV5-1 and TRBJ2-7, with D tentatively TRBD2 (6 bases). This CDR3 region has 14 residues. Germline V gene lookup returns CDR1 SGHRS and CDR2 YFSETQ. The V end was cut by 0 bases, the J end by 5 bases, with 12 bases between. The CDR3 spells CASSLAEGSDEQYF. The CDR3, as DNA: TGCGCCAGCAGCTTGGCGGAGGGGAGCGACGAGCAGTACTTC.

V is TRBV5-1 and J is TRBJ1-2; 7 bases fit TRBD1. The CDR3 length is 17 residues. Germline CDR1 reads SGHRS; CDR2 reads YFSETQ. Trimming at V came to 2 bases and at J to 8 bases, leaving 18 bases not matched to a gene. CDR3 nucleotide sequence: TGCGCCAGCAGCTTCGAGTCAAGTTGGACAGGCCGCTTCGGCTACACCTTC. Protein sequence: CASSFESSWTGRFGYTF.

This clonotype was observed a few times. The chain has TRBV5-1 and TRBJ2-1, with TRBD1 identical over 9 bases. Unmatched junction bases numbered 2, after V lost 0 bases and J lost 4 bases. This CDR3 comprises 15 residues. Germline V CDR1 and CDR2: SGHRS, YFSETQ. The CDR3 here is CASSLEGTGYNEQFF. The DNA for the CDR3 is TGCGCCAGCAGCTTGGAGGGGACAGGGTACAATGAGCAGTTCTTC. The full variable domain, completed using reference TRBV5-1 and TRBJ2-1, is KAGVTQTPRYLIKTRGQQVTLSCSPISGHRSVSWYQQTPGQGLQFLFEYFSETQRNKGNFPGRFSGRQFSNSRSEMNVSTLELGDSALYLCASSLEGTGYNEQFFGPGTRLTVL.

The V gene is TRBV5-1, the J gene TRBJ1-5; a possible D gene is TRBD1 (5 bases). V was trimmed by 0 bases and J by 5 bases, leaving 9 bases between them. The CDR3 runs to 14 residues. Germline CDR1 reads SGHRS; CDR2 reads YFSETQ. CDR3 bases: TGCGCCAGCAGCTTGGGGACATCCGATCAGCCCCAGCATTTT. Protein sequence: CASSLGTSDQPQHF.

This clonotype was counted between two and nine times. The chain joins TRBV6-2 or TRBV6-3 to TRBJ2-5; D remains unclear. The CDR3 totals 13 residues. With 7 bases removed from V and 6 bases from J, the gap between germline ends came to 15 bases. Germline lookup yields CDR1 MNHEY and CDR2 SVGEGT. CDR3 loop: CASNLDGWQTQYF. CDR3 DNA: TGTGCCAGCAATCTGGACGGGTGGCAGACCCAGTACTTC.

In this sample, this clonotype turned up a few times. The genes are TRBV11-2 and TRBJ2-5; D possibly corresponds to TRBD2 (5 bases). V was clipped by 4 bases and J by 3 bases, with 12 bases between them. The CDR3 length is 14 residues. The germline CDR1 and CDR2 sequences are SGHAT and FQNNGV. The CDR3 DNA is TGTGCCAGCAGCTCCTTCACGGGGAAAGAGACCCAGTACTTC. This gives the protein CASSSFTGKETQYF.

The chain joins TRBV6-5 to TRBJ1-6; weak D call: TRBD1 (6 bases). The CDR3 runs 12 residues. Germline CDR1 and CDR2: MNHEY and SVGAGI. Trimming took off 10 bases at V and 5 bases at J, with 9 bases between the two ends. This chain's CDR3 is CATWDNNSPLHF. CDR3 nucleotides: TGTGCCACATGGGACAATAATTCACCCCTCCACTTT.

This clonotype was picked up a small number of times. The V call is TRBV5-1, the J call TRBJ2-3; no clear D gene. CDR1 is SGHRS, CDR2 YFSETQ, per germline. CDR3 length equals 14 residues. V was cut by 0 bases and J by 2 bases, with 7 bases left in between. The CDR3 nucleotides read TGCGCCAGCAGCTTGGACAGTGCCACAGATACGCAGTATTTT. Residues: CASSLDSATDTQYF.

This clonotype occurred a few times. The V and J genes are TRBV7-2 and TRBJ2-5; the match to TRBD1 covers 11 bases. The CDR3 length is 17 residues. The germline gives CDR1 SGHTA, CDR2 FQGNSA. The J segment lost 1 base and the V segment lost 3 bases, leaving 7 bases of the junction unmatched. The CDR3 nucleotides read TGTGCCAGCAGCTTGGGGACAGGGGGTGTTATCCAAGAGACCCAGTACTTC. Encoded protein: CASSLGTGGVIQETQYF.

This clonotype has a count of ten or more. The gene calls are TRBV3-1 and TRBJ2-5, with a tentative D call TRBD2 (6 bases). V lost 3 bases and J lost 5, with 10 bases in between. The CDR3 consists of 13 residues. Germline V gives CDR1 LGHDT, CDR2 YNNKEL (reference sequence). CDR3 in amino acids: CASSQGRRETQYF. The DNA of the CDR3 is TGTGCCAGCAGCCAGGGGAGGCGGGAGACCCAGTACTTC.

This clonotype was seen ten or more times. The CDR3 here is CASSPHGQDTQYF. CDR3 nucleotides: TGTGCCAGCAGCCCCCACGGGCAGGATACGCAGTATTTT. This chain connects TRBV7-2 to TRBJ2-3; D gene unclear. This CDR3 comprises 13 residues. The germline V and J ends were trimmed by 5 bases and 6 bases, with 12 bases remaining between them. Germline-derived CDR1 and CDR2 are SGHTA and FQGNSA.

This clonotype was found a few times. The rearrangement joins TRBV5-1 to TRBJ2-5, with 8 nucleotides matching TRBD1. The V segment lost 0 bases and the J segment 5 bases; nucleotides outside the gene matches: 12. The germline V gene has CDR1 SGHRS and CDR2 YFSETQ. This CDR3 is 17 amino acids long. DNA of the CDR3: TGCGCCAGCAGCTTGGACGGGCAGGGGGCAGGACGTGAGACCCAGTACTTC. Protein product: CASSLDGQGAGRETQYF.